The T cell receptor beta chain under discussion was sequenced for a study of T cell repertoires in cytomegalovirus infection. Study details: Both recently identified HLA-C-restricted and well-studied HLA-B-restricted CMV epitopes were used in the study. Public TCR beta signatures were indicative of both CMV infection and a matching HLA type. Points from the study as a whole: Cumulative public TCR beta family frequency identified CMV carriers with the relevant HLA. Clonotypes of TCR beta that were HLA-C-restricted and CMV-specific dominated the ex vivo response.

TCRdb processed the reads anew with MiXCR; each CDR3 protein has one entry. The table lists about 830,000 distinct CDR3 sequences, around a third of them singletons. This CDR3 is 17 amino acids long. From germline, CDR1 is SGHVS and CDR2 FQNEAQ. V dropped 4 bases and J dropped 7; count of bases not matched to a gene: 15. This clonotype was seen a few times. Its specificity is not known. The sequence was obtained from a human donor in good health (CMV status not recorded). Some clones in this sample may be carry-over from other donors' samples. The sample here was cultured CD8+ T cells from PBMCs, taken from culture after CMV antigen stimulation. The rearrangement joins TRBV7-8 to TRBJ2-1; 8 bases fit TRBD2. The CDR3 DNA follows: TGTGCCAGCAGCTCGCCTCCGGGACTAGGTTTTTGGAATGAGCAGTTCTTC. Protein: CASSSPPGLGFWNEQFF.